This TCR beta chain was retrieved from a study of blood T cell repertoires in COVID-19. Whole-study context: Both acute and convalescent COVID-19 samples were obtained from the United States, Italy and Spain. Sources were T cells, B-cell-depleted T cells, or PBMCs; the material itself was cDNA or gDNA.

TCRdb's copy holds only in-frame clones and misses some; the assay was immunoSEQ multiplex PCR. The repertoire has nearly 50,000 clones, 85% to 90% of them found once; the top ten carry 2% to 3%. Followed over time, Seattle patients had been enrolled while infection was active. In germline, CDR1 is LGHNA, CDR2 YNFKEQ. CDR3 length equals 14 residues. V lost 0 bases, J lost 0 bases, and 5 bases lay in between. The clonotype was recovered from a woman older than 75 with COVID-19, enrolled during active disease. The chain joins TRBV4-2 to TRBJ1-2; the D is unclear. Sequencing was done on a sample of peripheral blood. The DNA for the CDR3 is TGTGCCAGCAGCCAAGATGTCTCTAACTATGGCTACACCTTC. This translates into CASSQDVSNYGYTF.